The text below deals with one T cell receptor (beta chain). The data stem from a study of blood T cell repertoires in COVID-19. Across the whole study: From the United States, Italy and Spain came samples of acute and convalescent COVID-19.

Individuals aged about 18 to 89 years were recruited from approximately 24 US areas. During the 2 weeks before they entered the study, exposed participants had met someone with a PCR-confirmed or clinician-diagnosed COVID-19 case. Profiling relied on immunoSEQ multiplex PCR, and the TCRdb table lists in-frame clones only, not all of them. The sample includes over 250,000 clones, approximately 82% of them seen just once. Germline V lookup: CDR1 SQVTM, CDR2 ANQGSEA. Trimming cost V 5 bases and J 7 bases; bases outside gene matches: 7. This CDR3 has 12 residues. The chain has TRBV29-1 and TRBJ2-7; 8 positions agree with TRBD1. This receptor was identified in a man aged 40-55 years who had been exposed to COVID-19. Specimen: PBMCs or T cells enriched from blood (not recorded which). The CDR3 DNA reads as TGCAGCGTTATCCAACAGGGGGGAGAGCAGTACTTC. Translated, it gives CSVIQQGGEQYF.